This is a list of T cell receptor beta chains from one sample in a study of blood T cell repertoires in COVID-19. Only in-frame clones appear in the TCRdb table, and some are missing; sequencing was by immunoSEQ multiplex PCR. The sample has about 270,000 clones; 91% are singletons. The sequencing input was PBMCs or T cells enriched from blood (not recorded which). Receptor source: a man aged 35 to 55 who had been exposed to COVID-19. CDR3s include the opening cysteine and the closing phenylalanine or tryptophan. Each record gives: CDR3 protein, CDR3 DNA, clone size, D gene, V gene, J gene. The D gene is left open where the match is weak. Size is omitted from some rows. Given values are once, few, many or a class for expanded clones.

CASSSNLGGRDGYTF	TGTGCCAGCAGCTCCAACCTAGGAGGGAGAGATGGCTACACCTTC	-	-	TRBV7-2	TRBJ1-2
CSARRGEKLFF	TGCAGTGCCCGGCGCGGGGAAAAACTGTTTTTT	-	-	TRBV20-1	TRBJ1-4
CASSLGHGIANEKLFF	TGCGCCAGCAGCTTGGGACACGGGATTGCTAATGAAAAACTGTTTTTT	-	-	TRBV5-1	TRBJ1-4
CASSFLTTAYSGNTIYF	TGTGCCAGCAGTTTTTTAACGACAGCTTACTCTGGAAACACCATATATTTT	-	-	TRBV28	TRBJ1-3
CASSSQGGYEQYF	TGTGCCAGCAGTTCACAGGGGGGGTACGAGCAGTACTTC	-	-	TRBV12-3/TRBV12-4	TRBJ2-7
CATGTPGTSHYGYTF	TGTGCCACCGGGACTCCGGGGACCTCCCACTATGGCTACACCTTC	-	-	TRBV15	TRBJ1-2
CASSSGQSSYNEQFF	TGTGCCAGCAGCTCTGGACAGTCCTCCTACAATGAGCAGTTCTTC	-	-	TRBV11-3	TRBJ2-1
CASSTDRRGMNTEAFF	TGTGCCAGCAGCACAGACAGGAGAGGCATGAACACTGAAGCTTTCTTT	-	-	TRBV2	TRBJ1-1
CASSNQGMQPQHF	TGTGCCAGCAGTAATCAGGGGATGCAGCCCCAGCATTTT	-	-	TRBV28	TRBJ1-5
CAISEGQGSGELFF	TGTGCCATCAGTGAGGGACAGGGCTCTGGGGAGCTGTTTTTT	-	TRBD1	TRBV10-3	TRBJ2-2
CASSETSGRYNEQFF	TGTGCCAGCAGTGAAACTAGCGGGAGGTACAATGAGCAGTTCTTC	-	TRBD2	TRBV6-1	TRBJ2-1
CASSFGGLGNEQFF	TGTGCCAGCAGCTTCGGGGGGTTGGGCAATGAGCAGTTCTTC	-	TRBD2	TRBV7-3	TRBJ2-1
CASSLRQRSTDTQYF	TGTGCCAGCAGCTTAAGACAGAGAAGCACAGATACGCAGTATTTT	-	-	TRBV7-9	TRBJ2-3
CASSFGQGTGELFF	TGTGCCAGCAGCTTTGGACAGGGGACCGGGGAGCTGTTTTTT	-	TRBD1	TRBV7-3	TRBJ2-2
CASSLGSYSGANVLTF	TGCGCCAGCAGCTTGGGGTCCTACTCTGGGGCCAACGTCCTGACTTTC	-	-	TRBV5-1	TRBJ2-6
CASSDPGIYEQYF	TGTGCCAGCAGTGACCCAGGGATTTACGAGCAGTACTTC	few	-	TRBV6-2/TRBV6-3	TRBJ2-7
CANMLDSQYEQYF	TGTGCCAACATGTTGGACAGCCAATACGAGCAGTACTTC	-	-	TRBV2	TRBJ2-7
CASSPHNEQFF	TGTGCCAGCAGCCCTCACAATGAGCAGTTCTTC	-	-	TRBV7-8	TRBJ2-1